This T cell receptor beta chain was captured in a study of shared clonotypes between healthy human individuals. The wider study: There were three CD4 naive, three CD4 memory, two CD8 naive and one CD8 memory plates per donor.

Regarding the study as a whole: The generation probabilities recorded for non-shared clonotypes fell below those of clonotypes shared by all four donors.

This CDR3 contains 14 residues. CDR1 and CDR2 from the germline V gene are SEHNR and FQNEAQ (reference sequence). V gave up 5 bases and J gave up 8 bases; unmatched junction bases: 4. The repertoire was sequenced with immunoSEQ multiplex PCR; TCRdb's copy has only in-frame clones and lacks some. The table includes some 2,000,000 clones, approximately 96% detected once. CD4+ cells underwent separation, giving CD45RA+ naive and CD45RA-negative memory subsets. With regard to this clone: Its specificity is unknown.

The chain combines TRBV7-9 with TRBJ2-1; 12 bases are a match to TRBD2. Sequenced material: naive CD4+ T cells sorted from blood. The subset was: CD45RA+ positively selected. This receptor was identified in a man aged 18-30 years in good health. The CDR3 sequence: CASSPRLAGDEQFF. The CDR3 nucleotides read TGTGCCAGCAGCCCCCGACTAGCGGGAGATGAGCAGTTCTTC.